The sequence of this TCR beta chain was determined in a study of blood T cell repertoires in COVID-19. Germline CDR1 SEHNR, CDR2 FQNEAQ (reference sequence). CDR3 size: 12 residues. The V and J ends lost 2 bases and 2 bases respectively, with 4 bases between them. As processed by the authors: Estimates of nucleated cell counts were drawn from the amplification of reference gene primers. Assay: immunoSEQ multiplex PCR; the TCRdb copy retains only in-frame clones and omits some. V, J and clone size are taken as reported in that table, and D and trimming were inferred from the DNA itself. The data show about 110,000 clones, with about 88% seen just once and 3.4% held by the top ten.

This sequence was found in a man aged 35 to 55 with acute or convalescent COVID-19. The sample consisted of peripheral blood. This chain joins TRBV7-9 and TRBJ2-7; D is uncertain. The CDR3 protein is CASSLLPYEQYF. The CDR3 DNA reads TGTGCCAGCAGCTTACTACCCTACGAGCAGTACTTC.